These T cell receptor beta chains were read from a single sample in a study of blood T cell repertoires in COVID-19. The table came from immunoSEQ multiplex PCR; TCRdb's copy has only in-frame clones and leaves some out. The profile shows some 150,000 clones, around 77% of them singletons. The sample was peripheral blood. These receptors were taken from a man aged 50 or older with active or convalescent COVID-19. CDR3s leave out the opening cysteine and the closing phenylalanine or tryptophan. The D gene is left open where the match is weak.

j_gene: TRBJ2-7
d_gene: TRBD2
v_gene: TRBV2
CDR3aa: ASINQLAGGEEQY

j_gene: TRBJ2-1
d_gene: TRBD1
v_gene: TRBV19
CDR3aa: ASSNGQGQYNEQF

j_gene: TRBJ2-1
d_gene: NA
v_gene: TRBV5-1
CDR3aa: ASSVDFYNEQF

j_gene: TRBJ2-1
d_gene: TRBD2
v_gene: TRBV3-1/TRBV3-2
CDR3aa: ASSQELAGYNEQF

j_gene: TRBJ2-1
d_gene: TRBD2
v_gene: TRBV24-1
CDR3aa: ATSDTSGRGDEQF

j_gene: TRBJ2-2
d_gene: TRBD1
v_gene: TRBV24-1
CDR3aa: ATSDGTGFDGELF

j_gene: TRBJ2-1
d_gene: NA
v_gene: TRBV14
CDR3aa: ASSQGSGGFREQF

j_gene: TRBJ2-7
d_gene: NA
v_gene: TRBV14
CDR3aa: ASSQWRVGNEQY

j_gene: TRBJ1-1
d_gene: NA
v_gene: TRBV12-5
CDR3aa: ASGDPDSTEAF

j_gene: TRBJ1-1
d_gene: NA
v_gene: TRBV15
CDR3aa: ATSRDAGGNTEAF

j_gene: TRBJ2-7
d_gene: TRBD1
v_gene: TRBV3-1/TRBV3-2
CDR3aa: ASSTPDRGRIEQY

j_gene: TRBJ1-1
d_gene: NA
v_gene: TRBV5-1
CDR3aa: ASTPLLRLEGTEAF

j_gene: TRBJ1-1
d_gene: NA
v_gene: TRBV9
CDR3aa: ASSSRQATENTEAF

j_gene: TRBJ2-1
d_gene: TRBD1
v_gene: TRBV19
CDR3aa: ASSPGTGGSYNEQF

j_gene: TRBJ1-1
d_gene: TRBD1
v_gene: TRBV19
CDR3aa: ASSMAGTGGEAF

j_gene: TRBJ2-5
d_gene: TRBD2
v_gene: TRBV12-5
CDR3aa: ASDNIAGVGETQY

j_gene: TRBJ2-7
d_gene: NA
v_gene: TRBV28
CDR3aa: ASTSRSYEQY

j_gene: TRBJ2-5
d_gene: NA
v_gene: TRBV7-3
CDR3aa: ASSPSGSETQY

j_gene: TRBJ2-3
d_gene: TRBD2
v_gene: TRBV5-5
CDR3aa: ASSPGGEGTDTQY

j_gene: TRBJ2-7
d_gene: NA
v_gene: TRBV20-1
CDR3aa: SASDKPYEQY

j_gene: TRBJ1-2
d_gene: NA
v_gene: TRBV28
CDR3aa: VVTGGRQYGYT

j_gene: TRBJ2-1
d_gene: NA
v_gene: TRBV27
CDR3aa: ASSPTVEAEQF

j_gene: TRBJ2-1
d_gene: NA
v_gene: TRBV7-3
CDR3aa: ASTSAGVPYNEQF

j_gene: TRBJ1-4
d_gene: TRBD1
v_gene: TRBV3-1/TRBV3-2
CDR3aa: ASSSGTGVEKLF

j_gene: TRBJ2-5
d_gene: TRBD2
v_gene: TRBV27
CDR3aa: ASSDGLAGRETQY

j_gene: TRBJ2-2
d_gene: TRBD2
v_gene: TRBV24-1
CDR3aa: ATSDLFSGRSTGELF

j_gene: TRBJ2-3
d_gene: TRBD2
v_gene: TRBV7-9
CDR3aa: ASSLGWSSGTEDTQY

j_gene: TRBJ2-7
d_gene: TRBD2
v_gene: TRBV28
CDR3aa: ASSSSGRGYEQY

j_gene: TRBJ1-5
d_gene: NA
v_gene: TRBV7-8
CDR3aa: ASSLVRYNQPQH

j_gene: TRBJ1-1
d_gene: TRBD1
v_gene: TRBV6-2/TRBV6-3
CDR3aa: ASSTTGFHTEAF

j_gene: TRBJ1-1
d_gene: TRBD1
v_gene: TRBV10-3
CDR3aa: ATSRTGPNTEAF